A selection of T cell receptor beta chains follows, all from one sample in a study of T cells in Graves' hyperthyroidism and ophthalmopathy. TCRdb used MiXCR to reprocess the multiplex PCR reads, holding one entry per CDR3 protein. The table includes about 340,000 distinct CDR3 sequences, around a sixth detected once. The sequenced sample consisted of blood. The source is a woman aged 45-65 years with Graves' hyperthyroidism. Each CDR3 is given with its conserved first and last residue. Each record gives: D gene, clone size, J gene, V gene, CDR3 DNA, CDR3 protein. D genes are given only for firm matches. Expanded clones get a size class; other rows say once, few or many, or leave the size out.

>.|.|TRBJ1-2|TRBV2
TGTGCCAATGGGAAAAATAACTATGGCTACACCTTC
CANGKNNYGYTF
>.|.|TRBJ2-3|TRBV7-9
TGTGCCAGCAGGGATTCAGGGGGCACAGATACGCAGTATTTT
CASRDSGGTDTQYF
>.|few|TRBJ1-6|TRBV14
TGTGCCAGCAGCCCGGGGAGGGGGTACCTTTCACCCCTCCACTTT
CASSPGRGYLSPLHF
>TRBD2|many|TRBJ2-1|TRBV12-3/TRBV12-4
TGTGCCAGCTTTAGGACTAGCGGGGGGCCCAATGAGCAGTTCTTC
CASFRTSGGPNEQFF
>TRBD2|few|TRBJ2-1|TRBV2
TGTGCCAGCAGTGAAGCCTCGCGGCGTAGCGGGAGAAGGGGAAGTGAGCAGTTCTTC
CASSEASRRSGRRGSEQFF
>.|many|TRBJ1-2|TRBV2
TGTGCCAGCAGTGATAGAAGCGGGGGCTCTGGCTACACCTTC
CASSDRSGGSGYTF
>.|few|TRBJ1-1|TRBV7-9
TGTGCCAGCAGCTTAGCGTATATCGCGGAGAACACTGAAGCTTTCTTT
CASSLAYIAENTEAFF
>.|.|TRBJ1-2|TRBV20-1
TGCAGTGCTAGTTGGGGATCTAACTATGGCTACACCTTC
CSASWGSNYGYTF
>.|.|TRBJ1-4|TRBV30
TGTGCCTGGAGTTTGGACAGTCGTGAAAAACTGTTTTTT
CAWSLDSREKLFF
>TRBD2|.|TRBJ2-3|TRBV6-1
TGTGCCAGCAGGGAGCGGGGGGGCACAGATACGCAGTATTTT
CASRERGGTDTQYF
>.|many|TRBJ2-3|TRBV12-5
TGTGCTAGTGGACCCGACACAGATACGCAGTATTTT
CASGPDTDTQYF
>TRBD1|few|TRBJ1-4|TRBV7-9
TGTGCCAGCAGCCAGAGACAGGGAAATGTGGAAAAACTGTTTTTT
CASSQRQGNVEKLFF
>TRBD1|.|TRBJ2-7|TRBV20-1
TGCAGTGCTACCGGGACAGGGGTTCCCCGCGGCGAGCAGTACTTC
CSATGTGVPRGEQYF
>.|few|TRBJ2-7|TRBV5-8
TGTGCCAGCAGCTTGTTTAGTGGAACCTACGAGCAGTACTTC
CASSLFSGTYEQYF
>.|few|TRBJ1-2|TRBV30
TGTGCCTGGAGTAAATTTCCGGGCCCCGGCGACTACACCTTC
CAWSKFPGPGDYTF
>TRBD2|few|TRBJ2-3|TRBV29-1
TGCAGCGTTGATCCCGCGGGAGACGGCACAGATACGCAGTATTTT
CSVDPAGDGTDTQYF
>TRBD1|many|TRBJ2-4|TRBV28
TGTGCCAGCAGTCCACCCGGGACAGGGGCCAAAAACATTCAGTACTTC
CASSPPGTGAKNIQYF